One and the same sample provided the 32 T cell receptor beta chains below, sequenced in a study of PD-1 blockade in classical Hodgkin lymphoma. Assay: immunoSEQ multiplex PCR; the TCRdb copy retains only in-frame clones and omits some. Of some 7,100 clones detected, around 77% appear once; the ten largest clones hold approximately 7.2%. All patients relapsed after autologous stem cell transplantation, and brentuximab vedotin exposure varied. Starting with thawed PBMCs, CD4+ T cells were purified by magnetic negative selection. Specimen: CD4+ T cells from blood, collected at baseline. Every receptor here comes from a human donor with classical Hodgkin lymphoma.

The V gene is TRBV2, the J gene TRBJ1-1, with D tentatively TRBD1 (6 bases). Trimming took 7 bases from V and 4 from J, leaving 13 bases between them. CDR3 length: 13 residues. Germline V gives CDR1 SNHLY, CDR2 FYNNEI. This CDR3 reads CASTGERGTEAFF. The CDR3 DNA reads TGTGCCAGCACAGGGGAGCGGGGCACTGAAGCTTTCTTT.

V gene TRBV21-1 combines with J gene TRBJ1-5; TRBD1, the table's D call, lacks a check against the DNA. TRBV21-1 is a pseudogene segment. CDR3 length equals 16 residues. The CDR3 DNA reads TGTGCCAGCAGCATCCAACAGGGGGCTCGGGATCAGCCCCAGCATTTT. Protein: CASSIQQGARDQPQHF.

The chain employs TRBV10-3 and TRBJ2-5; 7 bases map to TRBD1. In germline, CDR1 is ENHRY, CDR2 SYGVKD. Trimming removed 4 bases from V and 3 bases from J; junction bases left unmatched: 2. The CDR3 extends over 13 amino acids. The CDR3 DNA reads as TGTGCCATCAGTGGGACAGGAAAAGAGACCCAGTACTTC. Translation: CAISGTGKETQYF.

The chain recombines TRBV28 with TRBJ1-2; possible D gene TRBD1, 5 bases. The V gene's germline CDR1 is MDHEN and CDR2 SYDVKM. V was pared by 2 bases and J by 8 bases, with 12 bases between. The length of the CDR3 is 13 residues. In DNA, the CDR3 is TGTGCCAGCAGTTTAAGTGGGGCGCGAGGCTACACCTTC. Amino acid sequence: CASSLSGARGYTF.

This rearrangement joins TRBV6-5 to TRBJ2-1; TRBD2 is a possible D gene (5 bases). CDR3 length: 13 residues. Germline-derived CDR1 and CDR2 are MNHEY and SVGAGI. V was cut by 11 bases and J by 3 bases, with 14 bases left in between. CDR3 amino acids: CAGQETIYNEQFF. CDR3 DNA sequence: TGTGCCGGGCAGGAGACTATCTACAATGAGCAGTTCTTC.

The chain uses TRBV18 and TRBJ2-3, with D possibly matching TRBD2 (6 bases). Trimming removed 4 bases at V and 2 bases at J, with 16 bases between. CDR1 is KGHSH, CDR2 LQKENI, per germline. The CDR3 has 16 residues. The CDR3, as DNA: TGTGCCAGCTCACTTCTAGCGTACGGCATCACAGATACGCAGTATTTT. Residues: CASSLLAYGITDTQYF.

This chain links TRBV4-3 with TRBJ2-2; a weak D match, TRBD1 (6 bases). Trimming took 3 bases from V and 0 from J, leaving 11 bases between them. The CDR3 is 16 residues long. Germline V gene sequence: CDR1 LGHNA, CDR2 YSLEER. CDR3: CASSQDGTPNTGELFF. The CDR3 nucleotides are TGCGCCAGCAGCCAGGACGGGACACCGAACACCGGGGAGCTGTTTTTT.

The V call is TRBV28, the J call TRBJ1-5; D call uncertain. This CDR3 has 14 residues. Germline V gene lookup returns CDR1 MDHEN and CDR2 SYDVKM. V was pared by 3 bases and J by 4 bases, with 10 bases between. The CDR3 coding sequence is TGTGCCAGCAGTTTTGTGGTAGATAATCAGCCCCAGCATTTT. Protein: CASSFVVDNQPQHF.

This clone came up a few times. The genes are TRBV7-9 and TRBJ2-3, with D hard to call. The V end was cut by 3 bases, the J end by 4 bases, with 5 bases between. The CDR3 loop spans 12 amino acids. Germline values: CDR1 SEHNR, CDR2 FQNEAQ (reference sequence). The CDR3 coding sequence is TGTGCCAGCAGCTTTTCCGCAGATACGCAGTATTTT. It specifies CASSFSADTQYF. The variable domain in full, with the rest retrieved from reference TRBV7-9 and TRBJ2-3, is DTGVSQNPRHKITKRGQNVTFRCDPISEHNRLYWYRQTLGQGPEFLTYFQNEAQLEKSRLLSDRFSAERPKGSFSTLEIQRTEQGDSAMYLCASSFSADTQYFGPGTRLTVL.

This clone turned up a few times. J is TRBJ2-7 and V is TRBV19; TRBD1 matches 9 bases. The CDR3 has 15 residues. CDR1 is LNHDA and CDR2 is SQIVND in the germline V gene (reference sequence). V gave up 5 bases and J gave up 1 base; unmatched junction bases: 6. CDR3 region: CASSGQGLLSYEQYF. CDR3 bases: TGTGCCAGTAGTGGACAGGGGCTTTTATCCTACGAGCAGTACTTC.

CDR3 in amino acids: CASKGGLESQPQHF. CDR3 sequence (DNA): TGTGCCAGCAAAGGGGGGTTGGAAAGTCAGCCCCAGCATTTT. The gene calls are TRBV28 and TRBJ1-5, with D possibly matching TRBD1 (6 bases). There are 14 residues in the CDR3. The ends were cut back, 7 bases at V and 6 bases at J, with 16 bases in the middle. Germline CDR1 MDHEN, CDR2 SYDVKM.

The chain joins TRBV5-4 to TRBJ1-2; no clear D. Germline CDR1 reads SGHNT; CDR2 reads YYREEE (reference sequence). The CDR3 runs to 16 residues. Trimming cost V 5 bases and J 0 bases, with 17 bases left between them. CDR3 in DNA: TGTGCCAGCAGTCCAGGTAGAGGCGGGACTAACTATGGCTACACCTTC. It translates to CASSPGRGGTNYGYTF.

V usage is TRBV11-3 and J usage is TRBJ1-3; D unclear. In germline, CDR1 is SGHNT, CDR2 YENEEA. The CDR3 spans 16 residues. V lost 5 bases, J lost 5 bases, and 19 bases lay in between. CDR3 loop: CASSAFGPGLRNTIYF. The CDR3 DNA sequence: TGTGCCAGCAGCGCCTTCGGCCCGGGTTTGCGAAACACCATATATTTT.

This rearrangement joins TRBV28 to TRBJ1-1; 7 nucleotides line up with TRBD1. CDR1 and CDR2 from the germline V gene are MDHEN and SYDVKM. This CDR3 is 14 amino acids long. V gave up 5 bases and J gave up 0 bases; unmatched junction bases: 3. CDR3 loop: CASSPGGMNTEAFF. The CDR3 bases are TGTGCCAGCAGTCCAGGGGGAATGAACACTGAAGCTTTCTTT.

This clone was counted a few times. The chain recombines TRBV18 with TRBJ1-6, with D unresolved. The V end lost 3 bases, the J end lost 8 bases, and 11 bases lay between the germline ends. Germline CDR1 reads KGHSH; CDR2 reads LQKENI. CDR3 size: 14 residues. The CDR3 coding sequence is TGTGCCAGCTCACCGGGAGCCCACGATTCACCCCTCCACTTT. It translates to CASSPGAHDSPLHF.

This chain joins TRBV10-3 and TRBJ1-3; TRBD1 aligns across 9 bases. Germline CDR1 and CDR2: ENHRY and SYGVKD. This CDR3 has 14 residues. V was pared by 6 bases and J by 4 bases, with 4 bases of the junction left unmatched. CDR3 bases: TGTGCCATCAGACAGGGGGCGCAGGGAAACACCATATATTTT. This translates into CAIRQGAQGNTIYF.

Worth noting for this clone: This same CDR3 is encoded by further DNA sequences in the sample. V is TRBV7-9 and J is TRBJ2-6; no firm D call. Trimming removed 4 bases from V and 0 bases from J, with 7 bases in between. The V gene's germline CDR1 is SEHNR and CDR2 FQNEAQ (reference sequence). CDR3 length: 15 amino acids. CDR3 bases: TGTGCCAGCAGCTCCTGGGGCTCTGGGGCCAACGTCCTGACTTTC. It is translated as CASSSWGSGANVLTF.

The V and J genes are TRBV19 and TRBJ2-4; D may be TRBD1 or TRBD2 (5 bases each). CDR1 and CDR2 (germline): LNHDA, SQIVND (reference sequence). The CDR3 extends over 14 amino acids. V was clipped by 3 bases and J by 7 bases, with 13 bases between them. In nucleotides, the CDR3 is TGTGCCAGTAGTATTGGGGGATCAGTGAACATTCAGTACTTC. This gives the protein CASSIGGSVNIQYF.

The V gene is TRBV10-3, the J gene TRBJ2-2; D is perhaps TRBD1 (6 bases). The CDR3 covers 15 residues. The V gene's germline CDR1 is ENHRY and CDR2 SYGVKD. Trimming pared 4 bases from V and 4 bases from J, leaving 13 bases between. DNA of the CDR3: TGTGCCATCAGTGTTCTGGGGGCGCCCACCGGGGAGCTGTTTTTT. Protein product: CAISVLGAPTGELFF.

CDR3 in DNA: TGTGCCAGCAGCCGGGACAGCGTACCCTCAGGCGCCGGGGAGCTGTTTTTT. Amino acids: CASSRDSVPSGAGELFF. The genes are TRBV27 and TRBJ2-2; 7 bases fit TRBD1. V trimming: 6 bases; J trimming: 6 bases; junction bases outside the gene matches: 16. The germline CDR1 and CDR2 sequences are MNHEY and SMNVEV (reference sequence). The CDR3 is 17 residues long.

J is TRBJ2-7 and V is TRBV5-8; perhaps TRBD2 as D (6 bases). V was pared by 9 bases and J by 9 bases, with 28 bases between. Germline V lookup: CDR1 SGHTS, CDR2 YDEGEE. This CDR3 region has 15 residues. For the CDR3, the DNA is TGTGCCATCGATCCATTAGCGGTATCTACGGGAATGCAGTACTTC. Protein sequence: CAIDPLAVSTGMQYF.

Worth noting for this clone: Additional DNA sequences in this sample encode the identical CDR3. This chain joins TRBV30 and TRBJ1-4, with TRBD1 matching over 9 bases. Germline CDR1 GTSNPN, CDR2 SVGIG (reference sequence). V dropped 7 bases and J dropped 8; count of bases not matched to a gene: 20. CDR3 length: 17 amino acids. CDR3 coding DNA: TGTGCCTCCTCATCGGGACAGGGCCCCCCGGGGATCGAAAAACTGTTTTTT. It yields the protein CASSSGQGPPGIEKLFF.

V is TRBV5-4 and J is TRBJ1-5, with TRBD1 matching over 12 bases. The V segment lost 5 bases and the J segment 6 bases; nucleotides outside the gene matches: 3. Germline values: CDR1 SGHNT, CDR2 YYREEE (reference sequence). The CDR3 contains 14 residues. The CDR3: CASRGQGARQPQHF. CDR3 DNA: TGTGCCAGCAGGGGACAGGGGGCGCGTCAGCCCCAGCATTTT.

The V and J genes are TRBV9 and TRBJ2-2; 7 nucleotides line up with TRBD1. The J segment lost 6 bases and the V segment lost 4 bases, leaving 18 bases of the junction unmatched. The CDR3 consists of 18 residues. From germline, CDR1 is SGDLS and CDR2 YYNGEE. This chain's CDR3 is CASSPRTGRPHRAGELFF. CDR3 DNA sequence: TGTGCCAGCAGCCCCCGGACAGGTCGCCCCCATAGAGCCGGGGAGCTGTTTTTT. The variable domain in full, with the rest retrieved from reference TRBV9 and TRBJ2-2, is DSGVTQTPKHLITATGQRVTLRCSPRSGDLSVYWYQQSLDQGLQFLIQYYNGEERAKGNILERFSAQQFPDLHSELNLSSLELGDSALYFCASSPRTGRPHRAGELFFGEGSRLTVL.

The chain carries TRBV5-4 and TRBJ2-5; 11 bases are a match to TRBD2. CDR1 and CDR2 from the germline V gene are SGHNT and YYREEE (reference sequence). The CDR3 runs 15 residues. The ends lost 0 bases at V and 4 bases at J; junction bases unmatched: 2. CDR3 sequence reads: CASSLASGGRETQYF. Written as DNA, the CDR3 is TGTGCCAGCAGCTTGGCTAGCGGGGGGAGAGAGACCCAGTACTTC.

This CDR3 reads CASSEESYSNQPQHF. CDR3 coding DNA: TGTGCCAGCAGTGAAGAGAGCTATAGCAATCAGCCCCAGCATTTT. This chain connects TRBV2 to TRBJ1-5; D unclear. The CDR3 is 15 residues long. Per the germline V gene, CDR1 is SNHLY and CDR2 is FYNNEI. Trimming removed 1 base from V and 0 bases from J, with 7 bases in between.

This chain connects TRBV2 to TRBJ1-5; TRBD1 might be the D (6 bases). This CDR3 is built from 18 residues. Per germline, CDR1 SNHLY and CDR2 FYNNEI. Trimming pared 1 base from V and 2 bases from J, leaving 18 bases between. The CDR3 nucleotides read TGTGCCAGCAGTGAAGAGGGGGGATTATTAAGTGGCAATCAGCCCCAGCATTTT. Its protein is CASSEEGGLLSGNQPQHF.

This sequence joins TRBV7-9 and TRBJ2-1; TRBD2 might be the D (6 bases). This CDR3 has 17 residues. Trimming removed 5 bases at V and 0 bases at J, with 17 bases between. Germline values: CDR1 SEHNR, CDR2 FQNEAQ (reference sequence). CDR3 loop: CASSPERASVSYNEQFF. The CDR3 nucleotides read TGTGCCAGCAGCCCCGAGAGGGCTAGCGTCTCCTACAATGAGCAGTTCTTC. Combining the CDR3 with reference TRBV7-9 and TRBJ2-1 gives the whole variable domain DTGVSQNPRHKITKRGQNVTFRCDPISEHNRLYWYRQTLGQGPEFLTYFQNEAQLEKSRLLSDRFSAERPKGSFSTLEIQRTEQGDSAMYLCASSPERASVSYNEQFFGPGTRLTVL.

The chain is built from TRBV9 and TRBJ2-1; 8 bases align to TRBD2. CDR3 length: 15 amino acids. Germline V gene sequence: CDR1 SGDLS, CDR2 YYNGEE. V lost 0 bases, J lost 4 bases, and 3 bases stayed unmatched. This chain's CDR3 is CASSVEGGRYNEQFF. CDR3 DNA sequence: TGTGCCAGCAGCGTAGAGGGCGGGAGGTACAATGAGCAGTTCTTC. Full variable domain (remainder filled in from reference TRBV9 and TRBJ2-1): DSGVTQTPKHLITATGQRVTLRCSPRSGDLSVYWYQQSLDQGLQFLIQYYNGEERAKGNILERFSAQQFPDLHSELNLSSLELGDSALYFCASSVEGGRYNEQFFGPGTRLTVL.

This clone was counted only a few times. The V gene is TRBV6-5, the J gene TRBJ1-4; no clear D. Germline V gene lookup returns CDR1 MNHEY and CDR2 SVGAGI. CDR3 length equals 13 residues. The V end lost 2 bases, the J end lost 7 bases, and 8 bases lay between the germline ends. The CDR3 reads CASSYGFGEKLFF. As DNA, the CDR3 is TGTGCCAGCAGTTACGGGTTTGGTGAAAAACTGTTTTTT.

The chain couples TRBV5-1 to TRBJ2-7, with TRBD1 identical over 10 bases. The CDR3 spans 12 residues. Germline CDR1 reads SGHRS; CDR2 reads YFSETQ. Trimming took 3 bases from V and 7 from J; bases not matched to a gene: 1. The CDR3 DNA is TGCGCCAGCAGCTGGGACAGGGGAGAGCAGTACTTC. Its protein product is CASSWDRGEQYF.

CDR3 region: CSVVVAGGADTQYF. Written as DNA, the CDR3 is TGCAGCGTTGTGGTAGCCGGAGGGGCAGATACGCAGTATTTT. The chain joins TRBV29-1 to TRBJ2-3; D may be TRBD2 (6 bases). The CDR3 runs to 14 residues. The germline V gene has CDR1 SQVTM and CDR2 ANQGSEA. Trimming removed 4 bases from V and 4 bases from J, with 15 bases in between.